This TCR beta chain was identified in a study of blood T cell repertoires in COVID-19. Looking at the study overall: Sample material is recorded as cDNA or gDNA derived from T cells, B-cell-depleted T cells, or PBMCs.

Sequenced by immunoSEQ multiplex PCR; TCRdb stores in-frame clones only, minus some. This table holds more than 95,000 clones, roughly 80% found once. This clone was seen a few times. The Seattle patients joined while their infection was active and were tracked longitudinally afterward. There are 13 residues in the CDR3. The ends were cut back, 4 bases at V and 8 bases at J, with 12 bases in the middle. The clonotype originates from an elderly man with COVID-19, enrolled during active disease. The specimen sequenced was peripheral blood. The chain has TRBV12-3 or TRBV12-4 and TRBJ2-4; D possibly corresponds to TRBD2 (6 bases). CDR3 in DNA: TGTGCCAGCAGTTCGGGCCCGGGGGACATTCAGTACTTC. It specifies CASSSGPGDIQYF.